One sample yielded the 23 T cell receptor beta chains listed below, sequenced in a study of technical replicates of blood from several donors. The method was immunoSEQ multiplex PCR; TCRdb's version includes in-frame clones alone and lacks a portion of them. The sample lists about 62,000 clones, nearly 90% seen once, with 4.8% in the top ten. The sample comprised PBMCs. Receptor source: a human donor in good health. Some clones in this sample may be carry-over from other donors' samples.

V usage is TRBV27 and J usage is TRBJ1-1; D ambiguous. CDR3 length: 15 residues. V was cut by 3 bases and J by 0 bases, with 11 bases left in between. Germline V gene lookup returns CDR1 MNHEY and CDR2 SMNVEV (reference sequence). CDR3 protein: CASSLRGLMNTEAFF. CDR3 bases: TGTGCCAGCAGTTTGCGGGGATTGATGAACACTGAAGCTTTCTTT.

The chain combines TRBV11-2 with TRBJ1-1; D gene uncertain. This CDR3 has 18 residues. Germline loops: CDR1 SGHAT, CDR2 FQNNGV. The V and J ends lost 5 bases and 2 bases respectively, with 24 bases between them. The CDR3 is CASSPRRGDQSINTEAFF. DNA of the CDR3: TGTGCCAGCAGCCCACGACGCGGAGACCAAAGTATAAACACTGAAGCTTTCTTT. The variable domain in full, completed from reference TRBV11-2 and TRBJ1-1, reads EAGVAQSPRYKIIEKRQSVAFWCNPISGHATLYWYQQILGQGPKLLIQFQNNGVVDDSQLPKDRFSAERLKGVDSTLKIQPAKLEDSAVYLCASSPRRGDQSINTEAFFGQGTRLTVV.

This chain's CDR3 is CASSRGEGRAYEQYF. CDR3 nucleotides: TGTGCCAGCAGCCGGGGCGAGGGGAGGGCCTACGAGCAGTACTTC. The chain links TRBV5-5 to TRBJ2-7; 7 bases match TRBD2. V trimming: 4 bases; J trimming: 2 bases; junction bases outside the gene matches: 9. The length of the CDR3 is 15 residues. The germline V gene has CDR1 SGHKS and CDR2 YYEKEE (reference sequence).

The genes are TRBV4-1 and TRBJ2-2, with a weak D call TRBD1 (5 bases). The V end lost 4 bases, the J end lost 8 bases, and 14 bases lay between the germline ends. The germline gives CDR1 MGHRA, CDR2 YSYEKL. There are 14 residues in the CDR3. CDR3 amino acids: CASSRGGVWGELFF. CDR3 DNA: TGCGCCAGCAGCCGGGGCGGCGTGTGGGGGGAGCTGTTTTTT.

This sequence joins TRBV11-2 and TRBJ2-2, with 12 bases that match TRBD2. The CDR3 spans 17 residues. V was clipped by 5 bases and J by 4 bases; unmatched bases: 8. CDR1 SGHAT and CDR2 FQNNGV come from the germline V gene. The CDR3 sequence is CASSRASGRAVTGELFF. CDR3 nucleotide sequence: TGTGCCAGCAGCAGGGCTAGCGGGAGGGCGGTCACCGGGGAGCTGTTTTTT.

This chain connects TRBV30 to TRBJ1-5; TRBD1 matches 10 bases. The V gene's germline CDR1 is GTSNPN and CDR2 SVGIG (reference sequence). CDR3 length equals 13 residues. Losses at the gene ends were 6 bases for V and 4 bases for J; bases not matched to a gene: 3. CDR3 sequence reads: CACRTGGNQPQHF. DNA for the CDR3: TGTGCCTGCAGGACAGGGGGAAATCAGCCCCAGCATTTT.

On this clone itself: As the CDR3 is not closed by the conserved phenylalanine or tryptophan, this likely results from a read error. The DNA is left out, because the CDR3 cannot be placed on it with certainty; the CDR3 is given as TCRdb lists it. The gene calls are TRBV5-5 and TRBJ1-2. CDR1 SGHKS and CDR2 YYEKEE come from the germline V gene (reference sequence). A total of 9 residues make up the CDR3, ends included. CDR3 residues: CASSQGTLE.

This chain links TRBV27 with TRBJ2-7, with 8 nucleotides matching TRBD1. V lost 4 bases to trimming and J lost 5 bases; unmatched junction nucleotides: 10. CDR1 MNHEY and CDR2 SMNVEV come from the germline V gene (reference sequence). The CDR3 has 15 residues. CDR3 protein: CASSWTTGVRNEQYF. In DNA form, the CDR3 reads TGTGCCAGCAGTTGGACGACAGGGGTGAGAAACGAGCAGTACTTC.

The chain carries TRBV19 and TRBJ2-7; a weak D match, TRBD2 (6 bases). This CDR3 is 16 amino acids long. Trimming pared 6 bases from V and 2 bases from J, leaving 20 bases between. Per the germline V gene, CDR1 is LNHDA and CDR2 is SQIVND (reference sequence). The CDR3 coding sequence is TGTGCCAGTAGAATTTCCGGGACTGCCCTTACCTACGAGCAGTACTTC. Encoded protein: CASRISGTALTYEQYF.

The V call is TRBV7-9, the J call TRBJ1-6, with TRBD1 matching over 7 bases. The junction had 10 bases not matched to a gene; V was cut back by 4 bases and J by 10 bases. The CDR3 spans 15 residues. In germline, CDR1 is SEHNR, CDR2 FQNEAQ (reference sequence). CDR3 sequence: CASSSTGTVASPLHF. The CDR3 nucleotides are TGTGCCAGCAGCTCGACGGGGACAGTCGCCTCACCCCTCCACTTT.

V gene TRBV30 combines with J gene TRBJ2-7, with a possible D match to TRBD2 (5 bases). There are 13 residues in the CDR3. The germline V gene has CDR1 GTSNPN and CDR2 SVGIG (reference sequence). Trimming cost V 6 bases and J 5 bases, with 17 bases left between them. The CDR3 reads CACRLPYGDEQYF. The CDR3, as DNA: TGTGCCTGCCGCTTGCCTTACGGGGACGAGCAGTACTTC. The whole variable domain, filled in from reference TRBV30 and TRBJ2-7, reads SQTIHQWPATLVQPVGSPLSLECTVEGTSNPNLYWYRQAAGRGLQLLFYSVGIGQISSEVPQNLSASRPQDRQFILSSKKLLLSDSGFYLCACRLPYGDEQYFGPGTRLTVT.

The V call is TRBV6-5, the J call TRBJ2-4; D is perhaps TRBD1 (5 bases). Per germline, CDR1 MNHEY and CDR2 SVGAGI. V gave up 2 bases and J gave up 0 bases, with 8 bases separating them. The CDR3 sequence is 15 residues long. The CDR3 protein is CASSYLRVAKNIQYF. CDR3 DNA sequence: TGTGCCAGCAGTTACCTCAGGGTAGCCAAAAACATTCAGTACTTC.

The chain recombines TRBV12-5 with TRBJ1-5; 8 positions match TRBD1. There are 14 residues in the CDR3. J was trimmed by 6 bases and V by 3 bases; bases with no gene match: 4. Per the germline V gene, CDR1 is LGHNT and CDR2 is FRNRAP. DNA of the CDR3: TGTGCTAGTGGTTTACAGGGGGGGGGTCAGCCCCAGCATTTT. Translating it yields CASGLQGGGQPQHF. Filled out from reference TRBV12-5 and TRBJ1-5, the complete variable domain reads DARVTQTPRHKVTEMGQEVTMRCQPILGHNTVFWYRQTMMQGLELLAYFRNRAPLDDSGMPKDRFSAEMPDATLATLKIQPSEPRDSAVYFCASGLQGGGQPQHFGDGTRLSIL.

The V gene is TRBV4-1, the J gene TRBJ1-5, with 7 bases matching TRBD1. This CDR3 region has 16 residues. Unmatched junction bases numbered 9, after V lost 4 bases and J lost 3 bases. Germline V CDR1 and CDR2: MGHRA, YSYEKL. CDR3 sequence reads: CASSRETGNTNQPQHF. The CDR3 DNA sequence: TGCGCCAGCAGCCGAGAGACAGGGAATACCAATCAGCCCCAGCATTTT.

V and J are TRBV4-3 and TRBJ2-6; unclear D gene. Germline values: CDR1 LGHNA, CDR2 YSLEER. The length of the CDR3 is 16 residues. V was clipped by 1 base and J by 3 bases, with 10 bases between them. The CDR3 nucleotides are TGCGCCAGCAGCCAAGGTGGGCCTGGTGGGGCCAACGTCCTGACTTTC. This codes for CASSQGGPGGANVLTF.

CDR3 bases: TGTGCCAGTAGTATAGATCTCAGGGGTGGACAGCCCCAGCATTTT. Amino acid sequence: CASSIDLRGGQPQHF. The V gene is TRBV19, the J gene TRBJ1-5, with D possibly TRBD1 on 6 matching bases. The V gene lost 0 bases and the J gene lost 7 bases, with 13 bases spanning the gap. Germline V gene data show CDR1 as LNHDA and CDR2 as SQIVND (reference sequence). CDR3 size: 15 residues.

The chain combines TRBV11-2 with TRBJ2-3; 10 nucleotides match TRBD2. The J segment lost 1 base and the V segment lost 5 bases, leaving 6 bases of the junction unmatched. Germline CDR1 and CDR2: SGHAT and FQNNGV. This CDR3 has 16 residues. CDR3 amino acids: CASSLLSGGGTDTQYF. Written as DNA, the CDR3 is TGTGCCAGCAGCCTACTGAGCGGGGGGGGCACAGATACGCAGTATTTT.

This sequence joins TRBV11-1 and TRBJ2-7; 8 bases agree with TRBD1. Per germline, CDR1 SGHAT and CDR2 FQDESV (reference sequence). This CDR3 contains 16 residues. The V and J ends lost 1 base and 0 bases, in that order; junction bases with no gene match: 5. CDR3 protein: CASSLGNRGISYEQYF. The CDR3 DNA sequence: TGTGCCAGCAGCTTAGGAAACAGGGGGATCTCCTACGAGCAGTACTTC.

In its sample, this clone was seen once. CDR3 in amino acids: CASIRGRGRLAGELFF. The CDR3 DNA reads TGTGCCAGCATTAGAGGAAGGGGCCGGTTGGCCGGGGAGCTGTTTTTT. V gene TRBV2 combines with J gene TRBJ2-2, with a weak D call TRBD1 (5 bases). The CDR3 contains 16 residues. With 7 bases removed from V and 6 bases from J, the gap between germline ends came to 21 bases. Germline CDR1 reads SNHLY; CDR2 reads FYNNEI.

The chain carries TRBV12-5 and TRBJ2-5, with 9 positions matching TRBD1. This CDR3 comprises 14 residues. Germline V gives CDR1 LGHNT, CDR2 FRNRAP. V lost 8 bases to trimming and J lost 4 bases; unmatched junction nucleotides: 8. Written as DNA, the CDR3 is TGTGCTAGTACGGGACAGGGAAGGACAGAGACCCAGTACTTC. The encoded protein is CASTGQGRTETQYF.

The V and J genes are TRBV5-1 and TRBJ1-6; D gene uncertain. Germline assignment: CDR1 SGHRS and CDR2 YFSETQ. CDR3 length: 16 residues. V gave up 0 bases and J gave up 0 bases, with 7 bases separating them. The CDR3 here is CASSLAGSSYNSPLHF. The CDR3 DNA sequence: TGCGCCAGCAGCTTGGCGGGGAGCTCCTATAATTCACCCCTCCACTTT.

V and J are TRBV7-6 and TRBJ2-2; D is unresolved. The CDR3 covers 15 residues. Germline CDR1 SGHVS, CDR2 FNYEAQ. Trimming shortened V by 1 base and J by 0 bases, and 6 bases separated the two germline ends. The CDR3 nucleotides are TGTGCCAGCAGCTTAGGAGCTACGAACACCGGGGAGCTGTTTTTT. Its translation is CASSLGATNTGELFF. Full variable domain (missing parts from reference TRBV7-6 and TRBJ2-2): GAGVSQSPRYKVTKRGQDVALRCDPISGHVSLYWYRQALGQGPEFLTYFNYEAQQDKSGLPNDRFSAERPEGSISTLTIQRTEQRDSAMYRCASSLGATNTGELFFGEGSRLTVL.

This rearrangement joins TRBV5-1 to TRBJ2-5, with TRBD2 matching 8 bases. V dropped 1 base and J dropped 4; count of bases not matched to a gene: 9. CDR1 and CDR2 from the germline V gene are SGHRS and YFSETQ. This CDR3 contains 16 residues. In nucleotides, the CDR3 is TGCGCCAGCAGCTTGACCCGAGCGGGAGAAGGAGAGACCCAGTACTTC. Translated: CASSLTRAGEGETQYF.